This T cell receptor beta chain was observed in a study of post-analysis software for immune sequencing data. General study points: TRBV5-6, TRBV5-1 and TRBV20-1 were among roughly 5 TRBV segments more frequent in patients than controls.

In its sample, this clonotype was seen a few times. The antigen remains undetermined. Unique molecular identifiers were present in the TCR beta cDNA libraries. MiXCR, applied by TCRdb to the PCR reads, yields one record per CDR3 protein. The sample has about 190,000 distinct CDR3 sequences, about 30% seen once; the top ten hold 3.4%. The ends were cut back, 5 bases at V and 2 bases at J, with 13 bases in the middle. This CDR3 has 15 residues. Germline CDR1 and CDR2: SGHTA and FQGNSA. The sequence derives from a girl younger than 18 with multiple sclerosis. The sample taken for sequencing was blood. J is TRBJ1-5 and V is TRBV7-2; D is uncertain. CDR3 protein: CASSQQSGGNQPQHF. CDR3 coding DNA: TGTGCCAGCAGCCAACAATCAGGTGGCAATCAGCCCCAGCATTTT.